The clone carrying this TCR beta chain has just a few counts. The sample is drawn from a study of OX40 agonist ivuxolimab in advanced cancers. A history of autoimmune disease or systemic immunosuppression excluded patients. Sequencing used immunoSEQ multiplex PCR; TCRdb keeps in-frame clones, though not all of them. This table holds 65,000 to 70,000 clones, around 87% found once. The material was CD4+ or CD8+ T cells sorted from blood, obtained in a trial of the OX40 agonist ivuxolimab. The TCR was taken from an adult with an advanced solid tumor such as melanoma, head and neck, liver or kidney cancer.

The CDR3 protein is CASGWTGWSVLDNSPLHF. In DNA form, the CDR3 reads TGTGCTAGTGGTTGGACAGGGTGGAGCGTCCTTGATAATTCACCCCTCCACTTT. The chain links TRBV12-5 to TRBJ1-6, with TRBD1 identical over 8 bases. The junction had 13 bases not matched to a gene; V was cut back by 4 bases and J by 5 bases. Germline V gene sequence: CDR1 LGHNT, CDR2 FRNRAP. The CDR3 consists of 18 residues.